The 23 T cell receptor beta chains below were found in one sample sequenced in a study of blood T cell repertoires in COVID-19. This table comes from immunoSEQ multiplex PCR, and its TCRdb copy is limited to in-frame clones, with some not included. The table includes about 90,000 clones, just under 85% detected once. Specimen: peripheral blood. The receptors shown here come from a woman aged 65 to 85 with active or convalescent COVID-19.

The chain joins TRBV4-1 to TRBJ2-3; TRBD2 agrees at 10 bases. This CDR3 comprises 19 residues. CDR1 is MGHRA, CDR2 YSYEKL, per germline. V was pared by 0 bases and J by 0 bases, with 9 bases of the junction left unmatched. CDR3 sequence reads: CASSQDLYGTSVSTDTQYF. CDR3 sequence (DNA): TGCGCCAGCAGCCAAGATCTTTACGGGACTAGCGTTAGCACAGATACGCAGTATTTT.

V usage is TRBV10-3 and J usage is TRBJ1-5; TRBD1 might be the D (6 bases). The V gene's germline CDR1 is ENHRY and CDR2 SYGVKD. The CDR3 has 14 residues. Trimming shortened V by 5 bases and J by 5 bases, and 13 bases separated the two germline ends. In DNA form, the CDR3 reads TGTGCCATCAGTCCGGGCTCAGGGGATCAGCCCCAGCATTTT. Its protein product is CAISPGSGDQPQHF.

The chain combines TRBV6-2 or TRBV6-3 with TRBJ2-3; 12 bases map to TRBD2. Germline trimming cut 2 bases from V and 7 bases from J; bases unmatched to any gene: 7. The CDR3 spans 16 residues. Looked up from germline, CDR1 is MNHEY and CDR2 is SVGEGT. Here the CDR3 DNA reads TGTGCCAGCAGTTACAGGCTAGCGGGGGGGCCGAATACGCAGTATTTT. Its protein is CASSYRLAGGPNTQYF.

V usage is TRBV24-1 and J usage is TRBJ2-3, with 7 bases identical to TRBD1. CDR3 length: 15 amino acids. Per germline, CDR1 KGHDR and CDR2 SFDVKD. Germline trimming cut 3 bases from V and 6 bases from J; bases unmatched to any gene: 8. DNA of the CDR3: TGTGCCACCAGTGATGCGAAAGGGGGCCGGGATACGCAGTATTTT. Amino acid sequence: CATSDAKGGRDTQYF.

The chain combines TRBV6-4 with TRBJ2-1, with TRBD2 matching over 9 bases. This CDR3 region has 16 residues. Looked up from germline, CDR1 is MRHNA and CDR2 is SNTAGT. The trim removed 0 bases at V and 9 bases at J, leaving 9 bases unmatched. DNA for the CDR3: TGTGCCAGCAGTGACTCGATGCGGGGGGGCAGGAGTGAGCAGTTCTTC. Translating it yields CASSDSMRGGRSEQFF.

As DNA, the CDR3 is TGTGCCAGCAGCTTAGGTCTAGGCTACACCTTC. Amino acids: CASSLGLGYTF. The chain couples TRBV7-9 to TRBJ1-2; D is unresolved. Germline CDR1 is SEHNR and CDR2 is FQNEAQ (reference sequence). The V end was cut by 1 base, the J end by 8 bases, with 5 bases between. The CDR3 is 11 residues long.

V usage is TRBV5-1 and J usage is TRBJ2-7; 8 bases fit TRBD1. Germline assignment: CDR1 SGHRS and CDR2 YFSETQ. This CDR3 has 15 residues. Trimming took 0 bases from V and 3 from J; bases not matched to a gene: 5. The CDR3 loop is CASSLEGGQDYEQYF. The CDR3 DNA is TGCGCCAGCAGCTTGGAGGGGGGACAGGACTACGAGCAGTACTTC.

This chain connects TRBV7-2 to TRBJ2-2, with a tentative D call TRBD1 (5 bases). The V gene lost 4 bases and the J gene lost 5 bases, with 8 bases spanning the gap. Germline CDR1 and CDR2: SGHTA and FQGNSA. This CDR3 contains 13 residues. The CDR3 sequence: CASSSQGTGELFF. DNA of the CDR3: TGTGCCAGCAGCTCCCAGGGTACCGGGGAGCTGTTTTTT.

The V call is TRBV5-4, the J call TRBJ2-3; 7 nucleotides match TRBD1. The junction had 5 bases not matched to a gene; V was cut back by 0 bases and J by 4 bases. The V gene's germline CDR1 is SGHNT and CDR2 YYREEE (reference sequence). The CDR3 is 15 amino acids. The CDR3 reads CASSLVGQGADTQYF. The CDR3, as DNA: TGTGCCAGCAGCTTGGTGGGTCAGGGGGCAGATACGCAGTATTTT.

The CDR3 nucleotides read TGTGCTAGTGGTTCTAGCGGGGCCAGGAGCTCCTACAATGAGCAGTTCTTC. It translates to CASGSSGARSSYNEQFF. The V and J genes are TRBV12-5 and TRBJ2-1; 9 bases fit TRBD2. Germline lookup yields CDR1 LGHNT and CDR2 FRNRAP. This CDR3 is 17 amino acids long. The V and J ends lost 4 bases and 0 bases, in that order; junction bases with no gene match: 7.

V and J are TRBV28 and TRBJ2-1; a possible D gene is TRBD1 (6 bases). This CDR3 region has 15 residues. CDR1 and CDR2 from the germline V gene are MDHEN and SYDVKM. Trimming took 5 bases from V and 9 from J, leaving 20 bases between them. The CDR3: CASSPPPGQLGEQFF. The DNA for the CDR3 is TGTGCCAGCAGTCCCCCCCCGGGACAATTGGGTGAGCAGTTCTTC.

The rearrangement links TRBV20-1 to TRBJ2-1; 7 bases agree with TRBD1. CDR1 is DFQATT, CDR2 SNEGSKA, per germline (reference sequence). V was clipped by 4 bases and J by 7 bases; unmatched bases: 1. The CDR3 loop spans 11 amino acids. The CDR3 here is CSANRGNEQFF. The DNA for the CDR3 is TGCAGTGCTAACAGGGGTAATGAGCAGTTCTTC.

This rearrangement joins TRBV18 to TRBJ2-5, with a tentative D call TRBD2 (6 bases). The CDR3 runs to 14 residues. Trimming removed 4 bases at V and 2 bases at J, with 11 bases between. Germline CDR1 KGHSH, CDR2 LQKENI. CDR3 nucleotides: TGTGCCAGCTCACTCATAGCGGCACAAGAGACCCAGTACTTC. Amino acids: CASSLIAAQETQYF.

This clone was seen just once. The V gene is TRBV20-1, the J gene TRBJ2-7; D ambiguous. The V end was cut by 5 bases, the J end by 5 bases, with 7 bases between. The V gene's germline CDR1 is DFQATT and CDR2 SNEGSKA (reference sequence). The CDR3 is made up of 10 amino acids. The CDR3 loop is CSAGLNEQYF. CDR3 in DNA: TGCAGTGCTGGCTTAAACGAGCAGTACTTC.

The CDR3: CASSSRTVLSGNTIYF. CDR3 nucleotide sequence: TGTGCCAGCAGCTCGAGGACAGTACTTTCTGGAAACACCATATATTTT. V usage is TRBV9 and J usage is TRBJ1-3; D possibly corresponds to TRBD1 (6 bases). Looked up from germline, CDR1 is SGDLS and CDR2 is YYNGEE. The V end was cut by 4 bases, the J end by 1 base, with 15 bases between. The CDR3 extends over 16 amino acids.

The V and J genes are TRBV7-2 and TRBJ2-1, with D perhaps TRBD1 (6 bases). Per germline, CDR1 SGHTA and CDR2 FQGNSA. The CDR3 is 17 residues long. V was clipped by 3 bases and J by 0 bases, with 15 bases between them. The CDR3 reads CASSFTGTPLSYNEQFF. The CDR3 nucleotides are TGTGCCAGCAGCTTTACAGGGACCCCCCTCTCCTACAATGAGCAGTTCTTC.

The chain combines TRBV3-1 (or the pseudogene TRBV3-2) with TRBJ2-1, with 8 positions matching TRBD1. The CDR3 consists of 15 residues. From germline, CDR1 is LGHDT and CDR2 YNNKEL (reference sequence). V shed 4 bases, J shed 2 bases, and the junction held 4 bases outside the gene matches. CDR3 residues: CASSPRQGTYNEQFF. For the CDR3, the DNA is TGTGCCAGCAGCCCTCGACAGGGGACCTACAATGAGCAGTTCTTC.

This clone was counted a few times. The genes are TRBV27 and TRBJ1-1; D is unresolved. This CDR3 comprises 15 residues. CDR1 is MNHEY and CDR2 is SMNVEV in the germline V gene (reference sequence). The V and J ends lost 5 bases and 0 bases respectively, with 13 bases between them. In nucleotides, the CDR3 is TGTGCCAGCAGTCCCCTACAGATAATGAACACTGAAGCTTTCTTT. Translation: CASSPLQIMNTEAFF.

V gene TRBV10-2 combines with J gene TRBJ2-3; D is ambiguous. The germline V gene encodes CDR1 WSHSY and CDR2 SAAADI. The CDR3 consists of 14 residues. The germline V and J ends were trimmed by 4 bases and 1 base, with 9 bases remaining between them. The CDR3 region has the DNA TGCGCCAGCAGTGGTCTGAGTGGCACAGATACGCAGTATTTT. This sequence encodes CASSGLSGTDTQYF.

The CDR3 loop is CASSLGYRYSRYEQYF. The CDR3 nucleotides are TGCGCCAGCAGCTTGGGTTACAGGTACAGTCGATACGAGCAGTACTTC. The chain uses TRBV5-1 and TRBJ2-7; D perhaps matches TRBD1 (5 bases). V dropped 0 bases and J dropped 4 bases, with 17 bases sitting between them. Germline CDR1 SGHRS, CDR2 YFSETQ. The CDR3 is 16 residues long.

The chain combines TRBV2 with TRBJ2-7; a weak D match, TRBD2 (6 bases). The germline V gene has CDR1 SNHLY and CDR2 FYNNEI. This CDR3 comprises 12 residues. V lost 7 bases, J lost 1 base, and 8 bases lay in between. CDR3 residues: CASKEGSYEQYF. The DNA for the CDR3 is TGTGCCAGCAAGGAGGGGTCCTACGAGCAGTACTTC.

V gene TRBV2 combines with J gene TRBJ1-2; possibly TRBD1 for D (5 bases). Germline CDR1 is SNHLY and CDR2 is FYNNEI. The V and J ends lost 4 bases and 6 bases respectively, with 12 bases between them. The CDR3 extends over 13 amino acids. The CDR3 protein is CASSVGPEDGYTF. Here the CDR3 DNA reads TGTGCCAGCAGTGTGGGGCCAGAGGATGGCTACACCTTC. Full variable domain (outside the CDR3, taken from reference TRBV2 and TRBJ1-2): EPEVTQTPSHQVTQMGQEVILRCVPISNHLYFYWYRQILGQKVEFLVSFYNNEISEKSEIFDDQFSVERPDGSNFTLKIRSTKLEDSAMYFCASSVGPEDGYTFGSGTRLTVV.

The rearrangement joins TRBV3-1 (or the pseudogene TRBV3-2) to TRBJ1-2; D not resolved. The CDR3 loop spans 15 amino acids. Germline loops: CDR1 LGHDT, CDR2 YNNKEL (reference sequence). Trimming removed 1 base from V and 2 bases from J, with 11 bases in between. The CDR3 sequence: CASSQVGQTNYGYTF. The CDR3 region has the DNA TGTGCCAGCAGCCAAGTGGGCCAAACCAACTATGGCTACACCTTC.